This T cell receptor beta chain appears in the sequencing data of a study of T cell responses to AZD1222 COVID-19 vaccine. Turning to this clone: As yet, its antigen is unknown.

Findings of the study overall: As reported, nearly half of all spike-specific TCRs target variant regions that are unmutated. Mostly white British, mostly female donors; authors suggested clonal diversity may be underestimated. AZD1222 recipients seropositive at baseline numbered only five to seven. Sampling that yielded the repertoires occurred only after the peak T cell response.

Germline CDR1 is LNHDA and CDR2 is SQIVND (reference sequence). The CDR3 totals 13 residues. Trimming stripped 4 bases from V and 5 bases from J, with 6 bases between. Generated by immunoSEQ multiplex PCR, the TCRdb table keeps only in-frame clones and is missing some. The sample contains 100,000 to 150,000 clones, around 87% of which appear only once. The sample in question was peripheral blood, obtained on day 0 of AZD1222 vaccination. The V gene is TRBV19, the J gene TRBJ1-6; D might be TRBD1 (6 bases). The clonotype comes from an adult in good health. The CDR3 is CASSTGDNSPLHF. CDR3 nucleotides: TGTGCCAGTAGTACAGGGGATAATTCACCCCTCCACTTT.